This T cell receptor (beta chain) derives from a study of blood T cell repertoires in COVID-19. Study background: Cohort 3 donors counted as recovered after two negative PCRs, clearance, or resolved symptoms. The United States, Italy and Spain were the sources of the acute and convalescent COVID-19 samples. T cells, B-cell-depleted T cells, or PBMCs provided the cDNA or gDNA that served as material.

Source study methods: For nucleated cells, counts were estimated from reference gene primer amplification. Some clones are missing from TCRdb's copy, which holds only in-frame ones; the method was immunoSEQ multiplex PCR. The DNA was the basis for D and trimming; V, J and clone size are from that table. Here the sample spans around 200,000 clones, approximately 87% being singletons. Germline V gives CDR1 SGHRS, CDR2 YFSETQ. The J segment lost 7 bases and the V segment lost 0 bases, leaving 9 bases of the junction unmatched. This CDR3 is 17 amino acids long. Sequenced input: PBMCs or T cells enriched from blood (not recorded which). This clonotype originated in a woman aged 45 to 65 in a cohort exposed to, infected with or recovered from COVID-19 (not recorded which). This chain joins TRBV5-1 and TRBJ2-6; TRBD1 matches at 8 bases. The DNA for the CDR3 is TGCGCCAGCAGCTTGGACAGGGGGAGTTTTAGTGCCAACGTCCTGACTTTC. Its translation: CASSLDRGSFSANVLTF.